The present entry profiles one TCR beta chain with its context. Its antigen is not identified. Deletions cut 8 bases from V and 0 bases from J, with 13 bases between. From germline, CDR1 is LNHDA and CDR2 SQIVND (reference sequence). The CDR3 has 15 residues. The record originates from a study of T cells in narcolepsy. Points from the study as a whole: Some memory CD4+ repertoires had no autoreactive clone sequences. Healthy controls reportedly lacked the autoreactive clonotypes serially found in patients' blood. Autoreactive HCRT-specific and TRIB2-specific clonotypes were marked in same-patient CSF-versus-blood CD4+ comparisons.

Sequencing used immunoSEQ multiplex PCR; TCRdb keeps in-frame clones, though not all of them. The sample records some 22,000 clones, around 85% being singletons. Source material: memory (CD45RA-) CD4+ T cells from blood. This sequence originates from a human donor in good health. The rearrangement uses TRBV19 and TRBJ2-2, with D uncertain. This CDR3 is CASFPDGPNTGELFF. CDR3 coding DNA: TGTGCCAGTTTTCCGGACGGGCCGAACACCGGGGAGCTGTTTTTT.